This TCR beta chain derives from a study of cytomegalovirus exposure and HLA in healthy donors. Overall study results and limits: In an earlier analysis, productive rearrangement rates for most beta V segments clustered near 87% or 30%.

On this clone: Its specificity is unknown.

The CDR3 contains 12 residues. CDR1 is SQVTM and CDR2 is ANQGSEA in the germline V gene. The V and J ends lost 1 base and 6 bases respectively, with 6 bases between them. The PCR used 60 Vbeta and 13 Jbeta primers. Using immunoSEQ multiplex PCR, the repertoire was profiled, and TCRdb retains in-frame clones only, with some absent. This repertoire includes about 48,000 clones. This TCR came from a male donor in good health and CMV-seropositive. The J gene is TRBJ2-2, the V gene TRBV29-1; D call uncertain. The specimen was PBMCs. CDR3 sequence (DNA): TGCAGCGTTGAAGGGGCCCCCGGGGAGCTGTTTTTT. Translation: CSVEGAPGELFF.